What follows describes a single T cell receptor beta chain. Measured with immunoSEQ multiplex PCR; TCRdb has only the in-frame clones, and not every one. The data hold fewer than 150,000 clones, with around 86% observed a single time. This sample is part of a study of cytomegalovirus exposure and HLA in healthy donors. On the study more broadly: Both the approximately 120 validation repertoires and the 666 first-cohort repertoires used the same platform, as reported by a later analysis.

V was cut by 6 bases and J by 6 bases, with 20 bases left in between. Germline CDR1 is KGHSH and CDR2 is LQKENI. The CDR3 is made up of 15 amino acids. The validation cohort, a group of under 150 subjects, included the donors and was separate from the roughly 620-subject first cohort. The chain links TRBV18 to TRBJ1-1; D is unclear. The sequence was collected from a man aged 18 to 35 in good health and CMV-seropositive. The sequencing input was PBMCs. As DNA, the CDR3 is TGTGCCAGCTCCAAGAGGGCCGACGCCGACTCTGAAGCTTTCTTT. Its translation is CASSKRADADSEAFF. The variable domain in full, completed from reference TRBV18 and TRBJ1-1, reads NAGVMQNPRHLVRRRGQEARLRCSPMKGHSHVYWYRQLPEEGLKFMVYLQKENIIDESGMPKERFSAEFPKEGPSILRIQQVVRGDSAAYFCASSKRADADSEAFFGQGTRLTVV.